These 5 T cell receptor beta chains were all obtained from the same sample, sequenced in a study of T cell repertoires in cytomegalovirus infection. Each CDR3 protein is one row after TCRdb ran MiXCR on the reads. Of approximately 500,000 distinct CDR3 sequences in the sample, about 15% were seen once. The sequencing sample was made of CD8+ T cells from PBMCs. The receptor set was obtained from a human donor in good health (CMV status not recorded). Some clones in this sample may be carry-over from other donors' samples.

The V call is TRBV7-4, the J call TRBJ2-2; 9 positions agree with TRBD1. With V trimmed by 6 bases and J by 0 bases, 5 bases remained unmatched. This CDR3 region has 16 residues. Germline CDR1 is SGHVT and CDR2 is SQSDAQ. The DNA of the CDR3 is TGTGCCAGCAGTATCCGGGACAGGGCGAACACCGGGGAGCTGTTTTTT. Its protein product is CASSIRDRANTGELFF.

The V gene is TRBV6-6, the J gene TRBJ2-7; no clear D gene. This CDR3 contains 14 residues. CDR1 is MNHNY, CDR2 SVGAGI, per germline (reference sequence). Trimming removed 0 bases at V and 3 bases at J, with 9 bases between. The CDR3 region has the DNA TGTGCCAGCAGTTACTCGGCCGACGACTACGAGCAGTACTTC. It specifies CASSYSADDYEQYF.

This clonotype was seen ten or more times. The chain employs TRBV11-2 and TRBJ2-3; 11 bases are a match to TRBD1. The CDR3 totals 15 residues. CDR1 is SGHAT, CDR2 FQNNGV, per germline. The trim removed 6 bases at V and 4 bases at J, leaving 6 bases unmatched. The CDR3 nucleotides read TGTGCCAGCAGGAGGGGACAGGGGGAGCCAGATACGCAGTATTTT. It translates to CASRRGQGEPDTQYF.

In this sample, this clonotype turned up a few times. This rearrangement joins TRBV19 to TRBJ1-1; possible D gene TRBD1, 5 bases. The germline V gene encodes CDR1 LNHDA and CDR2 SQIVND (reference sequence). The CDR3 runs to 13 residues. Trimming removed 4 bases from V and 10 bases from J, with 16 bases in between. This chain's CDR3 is CASSTIRDLRAFF. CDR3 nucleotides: TGTGCCAGTAGTACAATCCGGGACTTACGAGCTTTCTTT.

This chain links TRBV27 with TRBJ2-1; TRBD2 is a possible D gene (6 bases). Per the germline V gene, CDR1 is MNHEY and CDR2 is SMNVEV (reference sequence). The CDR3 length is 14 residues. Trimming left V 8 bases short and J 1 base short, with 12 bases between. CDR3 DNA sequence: TGTGCCAGCCAGACTAGGGGATCCTACAATGAGCAGTTCTTC. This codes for CASQTRGSYNEQFF.